Below, one TCR beta chain is given with its context. This entry belongs to a study of blood T cell repertoires in COVID-19. Assay used: immunoSEQ multiplex PCR; TCRdb lists only in-frame clones, some missing. The table records approximately 45,000 clones, 65% to 90% of them present only once. This receptor was obtained from a woman over 75 with acute or convalescent COVID-19. Source material: peripheral blood.

The CDR3: CASSLFRGQVDSPLHF. In DNA form, the CDR3 reads TGTGCCAGCAGCTTATTCAGGGGGCAAGTGGATTCACCCCTCCACTTT. V usage is TRBV7-8 and J usage is TRBJ1-6, with 8 bases lining up with TRBD1. The junction had 8 bases not matched to a gene; V was cut back by 2 bases and J by 8 bases. Germline V gene sequence: CDR1 SGHVS, CDR2 FQNEAQ. This CDR3 has 16 residues.